Below are 8 T cell receptor beta chains sequenced from a single sample in a study of technical replicates of blood from a few donors. TCRdb's table, derived via immunoSEQ multiplex PCR, lists solely in-frame clones and lacks some. This table holds about 61,000 clones, 87% found once. The sample taken for sequencing was PBMCs. Source of these receptors: a human donor in good health. Some clones in this sample may be carry-over from other donors' samples.

V and J are TRBV7-2 and TRBJ2-2, with TRBD1 matching over 8 bases. The V gene's germline CDR1 is SGHTA and CDR2 FQGNSA. The CDR3 spans 16 residues. Germline trimming cut 5 bases from V and 3 bases from J; bases unmatched to any gene: 8. The CDR3, as DNA: TGTGCCAGCAGCATGCCGGGACAGGAATACACCGGGGAGCTGTTTTTT. Protein product: CASSMPGQEYTGELFF.

The chain joins TRBV9 to TRBJ2-7; TRBD1 is a possible D gene (5 bases). This CDR3 has 15 residues. Trimming stripped 2 bases from V and 0 bases from J, with 12 bases between. The germline V gene encodes CDR1 SGDLS and CDR2 YYNGEE. The CDR3 nucleotides read TGTGCCAGCAGCGTGAATGTGGGGCGCTCCTACGAGCAGTACTTC. It translates to CASSVNVGRSYEQYF.

The CDR3 DNA reads TGTGCCAGCAGCTTAGCTGGTCGGCTAGCGGGGTACGGGGAGCTGTTTTTT. Protein: CASSLAGRLAGYGELFF. V gene TRBV11-1 combines with J gene TRBJ2-2; 9 bases fit TRBD2. This CDR3 comprises 17 residues. The junction had 9 bases not matched to a gene; V was cut back by 0 bases and J by 7 bases. CDR1 and CDR2 from the germline V gene are SGHAT and FQDESV (reference sequence).

The CDR3 is CSASLAEQFF. The CDR3 region has the DNA TGCAGTGCTAGCCTAGCGGAGCAGTTCTTC. The V and J genes are TRBV20-1 and TRBJ2-1, with D perhaps matching TRBD2 (6 bases). The CDR3 extends over 10 amino acids. Germline V gives CDR1 DFQATT, CDR2 SNEGSKA (reference sequence). The V end lost 3 bases, the J end lost 10 bases, and 7 bases lay between the germline ends.

This chain connects TRBV11-2 to TRBJ1-2; D unclear. Germline CDR1 SGHAT, CDR2 FQNNGV. Trimming took off 0 bases at V and 4 bases at J, with 6 bases between the two ends. CDR3 length: 13 residues. As DNA, the CDR3 is TGTGCCAGCAGCTTAGATCGTGTCTATGGCTACACCTTC. This encodes CASSLDRVYGYTF.

The rearrangement uses TRBV14 and TRBJ1-2; 11 nucleotides line up with TRBD1. The germline V gene encodes CDR1 SGHDN and CDR2 FVKESK. The CDR3 runs to 16 residues. J was trimmed by 4 bases and V by 5 bases; bases with no gene match: 9. CDR3 region: CASSAGQGAIFYGYTF. The CDR3 coding sequence is TGTGCCAGCAGCGCTGGACAGGGGGCGATCTTCTATGGCTACACCTTC.

The genes are TRBV6-5 and TRBJ1-5, with D possibly TRBD1 on 5 matching bases. V lost 6 bases to trimming and J lost 3 bases, with 9 bases between them. There are 13 residues in the CDR3. Germline loops: CDR1 MNHEY, CDR2 SVGAGI. For the CDR3, the DNA is TGTGCCAGCAGGAAGACAGACAATCAGCCCCAGCATTTT. Translation gives CASRKTDNQPQHF.

The rearrangement uses TRBV9 and TRBJ2-5, with 10 bases aligning to TRBD1. Unmatched junction bases numbered 3, after V lost 4 bases and J lost 3 bases. Per the germline V gene, CDR1 is SGDLS and CDR2 is YYNGEE. The CDR3 contains 14 residues. Here the CDR3 DNA reads TGTGCCAGCAGCTCCGGGACAGGGGAAGAGACCCAGTACTTC. It yields the protein CASSSGTGEETQYF. Using reference TRBV9 and TRBJ2-5 for the parts outside the CDR3, the full variable domain is DSGVTQTPKHLITATGQRVTLRCSPRSGDLSVYWYQQSLDQGLQFLIQYYNGEERAKGNILERFSAQQFPDLHSELNLSSLELGDSALYFCASSSGTGEETQYFGPGTRLLVL.